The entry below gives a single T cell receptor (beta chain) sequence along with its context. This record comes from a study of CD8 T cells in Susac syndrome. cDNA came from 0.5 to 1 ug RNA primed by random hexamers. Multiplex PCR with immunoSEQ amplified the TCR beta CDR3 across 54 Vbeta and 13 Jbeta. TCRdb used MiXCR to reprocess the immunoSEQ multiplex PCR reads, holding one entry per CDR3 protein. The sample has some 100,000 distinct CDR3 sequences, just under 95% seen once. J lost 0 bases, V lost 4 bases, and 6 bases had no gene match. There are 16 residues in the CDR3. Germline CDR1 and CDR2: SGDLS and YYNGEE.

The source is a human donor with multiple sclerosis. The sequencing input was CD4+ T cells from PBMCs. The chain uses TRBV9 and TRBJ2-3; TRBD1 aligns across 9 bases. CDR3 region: CASSFGTGLSTDTQYF. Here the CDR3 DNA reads TGTGCCAGCAGCTTTGGGACAGGGCTAAGCACAGATACGCAGTATTTT. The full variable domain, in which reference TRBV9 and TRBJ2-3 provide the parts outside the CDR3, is DSGVTQTPKHLITATGQRVTLRCSPRSGDLSVYWYQQSLDQGLQFLIQYYNGEERAKGNILERFSAQQFPDLHSELNLSSLELGDSALYFCASSFGTGLSTDTQYFGPGTRLTVL.